These 2 T cell receptor beta chains originate from one sample sequenced in a study of OX40 agonist ivuxolimab in advanced cancers. Sequenced by immunoSEQ multiplex PCR; TCRdb stores in-frame clones only, minus some. The sample contains tens of thousands of clones, 83% of which appear only once. The sample consisted of CD4+ or CD8+ T cells sorted from blood, taken in a trial of the OX40 agonist ivuxolimab. Receptor source: an adult with an advanced solid tumor such as melanoma, head and neck, liver or kidney cancer.

V and J are TRBV7-6 and TRBJ2-1, with 10 bases that match TRBD2. The CDR3 covers 15 residues. Germline V gives CDR1 SGHVS, CDR2 FNYEAQ. V was pared by 2 bases and J by 6 bases, with 4 bases of the junction left unmatched. The CDR3 reads CASSLNLAGVNEQFF. The CDR3 bases are TGTGCCAGCAGCTTAAATCTAGCGGGAGTCAATGAGCAGTTCTTC.

V gene TRBV6-1 combines with J gene TRBJ2-2; either TRBD1 or TRBD2 may supply D (6 bases each). Germline CDR1 reads MNHNS; CDR2 reads SASEGT. V dropped 4 bases and J dropped 7 bases, with 16 bases sitting between them. CDR3 length: 15 amino acids. This CDR3 is CASSGGATEGGELFF. The DNA for the CDR3 is TGTGCCAGCAGTGGGGGGGCTACTGAGGGCGGGGAGCTGTTTTTT.